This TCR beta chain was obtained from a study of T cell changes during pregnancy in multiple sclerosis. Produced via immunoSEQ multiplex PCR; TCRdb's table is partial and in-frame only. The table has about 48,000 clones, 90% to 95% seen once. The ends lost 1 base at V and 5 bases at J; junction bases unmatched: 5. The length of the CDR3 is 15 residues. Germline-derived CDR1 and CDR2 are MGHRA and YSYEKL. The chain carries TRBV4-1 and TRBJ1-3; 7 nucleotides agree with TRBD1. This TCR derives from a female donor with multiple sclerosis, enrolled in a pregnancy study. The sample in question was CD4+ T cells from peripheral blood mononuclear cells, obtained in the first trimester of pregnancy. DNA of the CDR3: TGCGCCAGCAGCCAAGTAGACAGGGATCGAAACACCATATATTTT. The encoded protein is CASSQVDRDRNTIYF.